This record looks at one T cell receptor beta chain sequence and its context. Its antigen is still unknown. Assay used: immunoSEQ multiplex PCR; TCRdb lists only in-frame clones, some missing. Among some 81,000 clones listed, almost 85% were seen once. People who had autoimmune disease history or systemic immunosuppression were excluded. The data were taken from a study of OX40 agonist ivuxolimab in advanced cancers. Study background: Intravenous ivuxolimab at 0.01 to 10 mg/kg was given to patients every 2 weeks. Antecedent anti-PD-1, anti-PD-L1 or anti-CTLA-4 therapy was permissible, with about 39% having received some. Study-wide points: The mean number of expanded clones was higher in CD8+ T cells than in CD4+.

The V end lost 5 bases, the J end lost 2 bases, and 17 bases lay between the germline ends. The V gene's germline CDR1 is SGHVS and CDR2 FNYEAQ. The CDR3 contains 16 residues. This clonotype originated in an adult with an advanced solid tumor such as melanoma, head and neck, liver or kidney cancer. V gene TRBV7-6 combines with J gene TRBJ2-3, with D perhaps given as TRBD1 or TRBD2 (5 bases each). The sample in question was CD4+ or CD8+ T cells sorted from blood, obtained in a trial of the OX40 agonist ivuxolimab. The CDR3 sequence is CASSGGRGAYTDTQYF. Here the CDR3 DNA reads TGTGCCAGCAGCGGAGGTCGGGGCGCATACACAGATACGCAGTATTTT.